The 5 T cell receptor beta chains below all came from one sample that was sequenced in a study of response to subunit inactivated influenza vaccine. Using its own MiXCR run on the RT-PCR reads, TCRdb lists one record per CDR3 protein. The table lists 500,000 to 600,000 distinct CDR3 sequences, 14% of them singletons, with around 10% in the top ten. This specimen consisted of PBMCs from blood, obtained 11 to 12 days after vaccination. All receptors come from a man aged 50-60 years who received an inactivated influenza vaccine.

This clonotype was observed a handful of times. The CDR3 loop is CASTRTSRTGELFF. The CDR3 bases are TGTGCCAGCACACGGACTAGCCGGACCGGGGAGCTGTTTTTT. The rearrangement uses TRBV2 and TRBJ2-2; TRBD2 aligns across 8 bases. Germline V gives CDR1 SNHLY, CDR2 FYNNEI. The length of the CDR3 is 14 residues. J was trimmed by 5 bases and V by 7 bases; bases with no gene match: 6.

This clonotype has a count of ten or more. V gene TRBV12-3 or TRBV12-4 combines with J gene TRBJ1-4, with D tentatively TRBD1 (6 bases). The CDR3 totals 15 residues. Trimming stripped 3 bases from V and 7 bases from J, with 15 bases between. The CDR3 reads CASSFAGARVEKLFF. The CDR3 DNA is TGTGCCAGCAGTTTCGCGGGGGCGCGGGTTGAAAAACTGTTTTTT.

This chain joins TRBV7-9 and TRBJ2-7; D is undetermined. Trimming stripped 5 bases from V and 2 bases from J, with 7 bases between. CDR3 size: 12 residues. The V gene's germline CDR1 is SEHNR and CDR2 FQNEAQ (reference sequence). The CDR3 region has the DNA TGTGCCAGCAGCCCCACGGCCTACGAGCAGTACTTC. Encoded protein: CASSPTAYEQYF.

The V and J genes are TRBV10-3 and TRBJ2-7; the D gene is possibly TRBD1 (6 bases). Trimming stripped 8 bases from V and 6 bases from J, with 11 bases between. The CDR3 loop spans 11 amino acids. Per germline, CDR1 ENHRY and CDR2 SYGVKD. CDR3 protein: CAIGGEGEQYF. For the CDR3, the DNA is TGTGCCATCGGGGGCGAGGGCGAGCAGTACTTC.

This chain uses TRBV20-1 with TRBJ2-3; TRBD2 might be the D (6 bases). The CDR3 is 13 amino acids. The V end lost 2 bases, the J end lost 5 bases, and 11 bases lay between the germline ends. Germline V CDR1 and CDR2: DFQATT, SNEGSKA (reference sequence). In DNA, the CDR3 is TGCAGTGCTAGAACGGGACTCTTAGATACGCAGTATTTT. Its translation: CSARTGLLDTQYF.